One sample yielded the 8 T cell receptor beta chains listed below, sequenced in a study of response to subunit inactivated influenza vaccine. TCRdb itself ran the RT-PCR reads through MiXCR, one entry per CDR3 protein. The top ten hold about an eighth of the sample, which has about 500,000 distinct CDR3 sequences, 13% seen once. Sequencing used PBMCs from blood, obtained roughly 46 days after vaccination. Receptor source: a man over 45 who received an inactivated influenza vaccine.

This clonotype was recorded at least ten times. The J gene is TRBJ1-1, the V gene TRBV7-2, with a tentative D call TRBD1 (6 bases). The CDR3 sequence is 15 residues long. V was trimmed by 6 bases and J by 0 bases, leaving 14 bases between them. CDR1 is SGHTA and CDR2 is FQGNSA in the germline V gene. CDR3 residues: CASRQDSAMNTEAFF. CDR3 nucleotide sequence: TGTGCCAGCAGGCAGGACAGTGCCATGAACACTGAAGCTTTCTTT.

CDR3 sequence reads: CAISESTDSYEQYF. The CDR3 region has the DNA TGTGCCATCAGTGAGTCAACCGATTCCTACGAGCAGTACTTC. This chain uses TRBV10-3 with TRBJ2-7; D is ambiguous. V dropped 0 bases and J dropped 1 base, with 7 bases sitting between them. Germline V gene lookup returns CDR1 ENHRY and CDR2 SYGVKD. The CDR3 spans 14 residues.

This clonotype has only a few counts. The CDR3 nucleotides read TGTGCCAGCAGTTTAAGGGGCGGGAGGGCCACCAATGAGCAGTTCTTC. Translation: CASSLRGGRATNEQFF. The chain recombines TRBV27 with TRBJ2-1; TRBD2 matches at 9 bases. Germline V gene lookup returns CDR1 MNHEY and CDR2 SMNVEV (reference sequence). The CDR3 has 16 amino acids. The junction had 8 bases not matched to a gene; V was cut back by 2 bases and J by 6 bases.

Ten or more counts support this clonotype. The V call is TRBV5-1, the J call TRBJ2-3; no clear D. V was pared by 0 bases and J by 2 bases, with 7 bases between. The length of the CDR3 is 14 residues. The germline V gene encodes CDR1 SGHRS and CDR2 YFSETQ. CDR3 residues: CASSLEGLTDTQYF. Here the CDR3 DNA reads TGCGCCAGCAGCTTGGAGGGTCTCACAGATACGCAGTATTTT. Drawing the rest from reference TRBV5-1 and TRBJ2-3, the complete variable domain is KAGVTQTPRYLIKTRGQQVTLSCSPISGHRSVSWYQQTPGQGLQFLFEYFSETQRNKGNFPGRFSGRQFSNSRSEMNVSTLELGDSALYLCASSLEGLTDTQYFGPGTRLTVL.

This clonotype was picked up a small number of times. This sequence joins TRBV20-1 and TRBJ2-3; D might be TRBD2 (6 bases). Per the germline V gene, CDR1 is DFQATT and CDR2 is SNEGSKA (reference sequence). The CDR3 sequence is 18 residues long. Trimming stripped 1 base from V and 0 bases from J, with 20 bases between. CDR3 bases: TGCAGTGCTAGAGCCCGGCCGGGGCGGGGCCTTAGCACAGATACGCAGTATTTT. This sequence encodes CSARARPGRGLSTDTQYF.

This clonotype came up a few times. The CDR3 DNA sequence: TGCAGTGCTAGACACCCGACAGGGATCAAATACACTGAAGCTTTCTTT. Protein sequence: CSARHPTGIKYTEAFF. The V call is TRBV20-1, the J call TRBJ1-1, with TRBD1 matching 7 bases. After removal of 2 bases from V and 3 bases from J, the junction contained 12 bases not matched to a gene. Germline V CDR1 and CDR2: DFQATT, SNEGSKA (reference sequence). The CDR3 is made up of 16 amino acids.

The genes are TRBV6-1 and TRBJ2-3, with 11 bases aligning to TRBD2. The CDR3 has 15 amino acids. Trimming at V came to 8 bases and at J to 5 bases, leaving 9 bases not matched to a gene. Germline CDR1 and CDR2: MNHNS and SASEGT. CDR3 DNA: TGTGCCAGCGGGAAACTAGCGGGAGAAGTAGATACGCAGTATTTT. It specifies CASGKLAGEVDTQYF.

The table lists this clonotype with a few counts. The rearrangement joins TRBV28 to TRBJ2-1; 7 bases align to TRBD2. Trimming at V came to 8 bases and at J to 0 bases, leaving 10 bases not matched to a gene. This CDR3 is built from 16 residues. In germline, CDR1 is MDHEN, CDR2 SYDVKM. CDR3 in DNA: TGTGCCAGCCGGGGGGACGTAGGGCGCTCCTACAATGAGCAGTTCTTC. Translated: CASRGDVGRSYNEQFF.